This T cell receptor (beta chain) was sequenced during a study of T cells after yellow fever vaccination. V gave up 3 bases and J gave up 4 bases, with 9 bases separating them. The germline V gene encodes CDR1 LGHNA and CDR2 YSLEER. This CDR3 contains 13 residues. TCRdb processed the 5' RACE reads anew with MiXCR; each CDR3 protein has one entry. The sample records around 500,000 distinct CDR3 sequences, 21% being singletons. This clonotype came up a few times. The V and J genes are TRBV4-3 and TRBJ1-2; D gene unclear. The sequenced sample was PBMCs, obtained more than 20 days after the first yellow fever vaccination. This sequence originates from a man between 18 and 29 years old who received the YFV17D yellow fever vaccine. The CDR3 DNA sequence: TGCGCCAGCAGCCAGGGTTTTTCCTATGGCTACACCTTC. Protein: CASSQGFSYGYTF.